This T cell receptor beta chain comes out of a study of human T cells and chemical hapten exposure. Time point reported: patch test 3, about 24 weeks after DPC sensitization. Documented treatment: therapeutic diphenylcyclopropenone sensitization with weekly scalp DPC. Researchers extracted total RNA from unfractionated whole blood. TCRdb called the RACE reads again in MiXCR, with one record for every CDR3 protein. This table has 85,000 to 100,000 distinct CDR3 sequences, 27% appearing once. The CDR3 totals 15 residues. Between the trimmed V and J ends, which lost 8 bases and 0 bases, there was a span of 14 bases.

The receptor comes from a man aged 40-49 years with alopecia areata. Some clones in this sample may be carry-over from other donors' samples. This chain joins TRBV12-3 or TRBV12-4 and TRBJ1-3; TRBD1 is a possible D gene (5 bases). The source material was whole blood, sampled in connection with sensitization to the hapten diphenylcyclopropenone (DPC). The CDR3 DNA follows: TGTGCCAGCTATCGGGACCTGAGCTCTGGAAACACCATATATTTT. Residues: CASYRDLSSGNTIYF.